This paragraph covers one T cell receptor beta chain sequence. The germline CDR1 and CDR2 sequences are LNHDA and SQIVND (reference sequence). V trimming: 1 base; J trimming: 4 bases; junction bases outside the gene matches: 9. CDR3 length: 18 amino acids. The sample originates from a study of blood T cell repertoires in COVID-19. Looking at the study overall: Specimens from acute and convalescent COVID-19 originated in the United States, Italy and Spain. Nucleic acid was either cDNA or gDNA, and it came from T cells, B-cell-depleted T cells, or PBMCs.

Each participant's cohort was designated according to participant-reported clinical history. Exposed volunteers were people who met a COVID-19 case within 2 weeks before study entry. Some clones are missing from TCRdb's copy, which holds only in-frame ones; the method was immunoSEQ multiplex PCR. The table shows about 370,000 clones, with 91% occurring only once. This TCR was recovered from a middle-aged woman who had been exposed to COVID-19. The sequencing input was PBMCs or T cells enriched from blood (not recorded which). The V and J genes are TRBV19 and TRBJ2-7; 14 bases match TRBD2. DNA of the CDR3: TGTGCCAGTAGTATAGTCGCCGGGACTAGCGGGAGTACGTACGAGCAGTACTTC. Its translation: CASSIVAGTSGSTYEQYF. The whole variable domain, remainder taken from reference TRBV19 and TRBJ2-7, is DGGITQSPKYLFRKEGQNVTLSCEQNLNHDAMYWYRQDPGQGLRLIYYSQIVNDFQKGDIAEGYSVSREKKESFPLTVTSAQKNPTAFYLCASSIVAGTSGSTYEQYFGPGTRLTVT.